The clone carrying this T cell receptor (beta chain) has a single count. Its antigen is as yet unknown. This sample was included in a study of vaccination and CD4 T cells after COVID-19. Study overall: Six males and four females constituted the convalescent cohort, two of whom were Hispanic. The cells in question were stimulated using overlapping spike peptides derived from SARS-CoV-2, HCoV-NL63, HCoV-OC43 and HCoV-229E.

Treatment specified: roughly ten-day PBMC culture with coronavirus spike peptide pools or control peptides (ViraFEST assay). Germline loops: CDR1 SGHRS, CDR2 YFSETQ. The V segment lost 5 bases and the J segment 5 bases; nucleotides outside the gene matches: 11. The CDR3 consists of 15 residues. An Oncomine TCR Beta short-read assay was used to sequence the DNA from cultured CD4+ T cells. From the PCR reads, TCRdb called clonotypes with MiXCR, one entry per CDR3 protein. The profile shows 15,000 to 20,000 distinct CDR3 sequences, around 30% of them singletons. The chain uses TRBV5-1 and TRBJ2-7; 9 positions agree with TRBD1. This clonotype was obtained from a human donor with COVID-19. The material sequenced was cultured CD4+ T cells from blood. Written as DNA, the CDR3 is TGCGCCAGCAGGATGGGGGACAGGGTGCTACACGAGCAGTACTTC. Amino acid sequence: CASRMGDRVLHEQYF.